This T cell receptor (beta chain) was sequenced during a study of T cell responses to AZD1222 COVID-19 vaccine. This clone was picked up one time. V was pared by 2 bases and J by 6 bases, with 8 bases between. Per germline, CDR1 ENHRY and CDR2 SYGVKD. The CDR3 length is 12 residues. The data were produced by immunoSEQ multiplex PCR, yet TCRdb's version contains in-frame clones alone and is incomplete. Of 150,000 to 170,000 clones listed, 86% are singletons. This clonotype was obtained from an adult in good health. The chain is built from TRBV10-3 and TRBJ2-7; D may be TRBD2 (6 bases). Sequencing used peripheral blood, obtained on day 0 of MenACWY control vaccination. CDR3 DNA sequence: TGTGCCATCAGTGAGACGACTAGCGAGCAGTACTTC. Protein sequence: CAISETTSEQYF.